The clone carrying this T cell receptor beta chain was detected many times. After removal of 1 base from V and 3 bases from J, the junction contained 3 bases not matched to a gene. The germline gives CDR1 SGHTA, CDR2 FQGNSA. CDR3 length: 16 amino acids. These data belong to a study of blood T cells in healthy people across ages. Whole-study context: When template switching was applied, about one barcoded beta molecule was captured per two T cells.

Using a J-beta primer mix together with a sample-barcoded 5' primer, a second PCR was run for roughly 6 to 12 cycles. Template switching added a 12-random-nucleotide identifier to every cDNA molecule. Every individual sample yielded 2.5 million or more paired-end reads (each containing CDR3). TCRdb redid the calling of the 5' RACE reads with MiXCR, one entry per CDR3 protein. This sample has roughly 680,000 distinct CDR3 sequences, with about 51% found just once. The sequence was collected from a woman aged 80 or over in good health. Sequencing was done on a sample of blood. The chain combines TRBV7-2 with TRBJ1-4, with 9 bases aligning to TRBD1. CDR3 residues: CASSLVQGAANEKLFF. CDR3 sequence (DNA): TGTGCCAGCAGCTTAGTACAGGGGGCGGCTAATGAAAAACTGTTTTTT.